A selection of T cell receptor beta chains follows, all from one sample in a study of CD4 T cells in relation to SARS-CoV-2 and coronaviruses. Clones were sequenced by immunoSEQ multiplex PCR, and TCRdb holds only the in-frame ones, with some missing. The sample includes approximately 70,000 clones, 85% to 95% seen only once; the top ten take 0.2% to 0.25%. Sequencing was performed on naive CD4+ T cells from PBMCs. The receptors originated from a human donor in good health. The CDR3 runs from the conserved cysteine through the conserved F or W. The D gene is left open where the match is weak. Clone size is given for some rows only: seen once, a few or many times, or a class if the clone is expanded.

clone size,J gene,CDR3 length,D gene,V gene,CDR3 DNA,CDR3 protein
-,TRBJ2-5,14,-,TRBV7-7,TGTGCCAGCAGCTTAGGTGGTGGCAGCTCGACCCAGTACTTC,CASSLGGGSSTQYF
once,TRBJ2-2,14,-,TRBV5-8,TGTGCCAGCAGCTTGTTAAAAGGCACCGGGGAGCTGTTTTTT,CASSLLKGTGELFF
-,TRBJ2-4,14,TRBD1,TRBV3-1/TRBV3-2,TGTGCCAGCAGCCAAGAGAGGGACAGGGAACAAGGGTACTTC,CASSQERDREQGYF
-,TRBJ2-2,18,TRBD2,TRBV27,TGTGCCAGCAGTTTATTTGGGCTAGCGGGAGTCGGCACCGGGGAGCTGTTTTTT,CASSLFGLAGVGTGELFF
-,TRBJ1-2,12,-,TRBV7-8,TGTGCCAGCAGCTTAGCGATGGCAGGCTACACCTTC,CASSLAMAGYTF
-,TRBJ2-1,16,-,TRBV15,TGTGCCACCAGCAGACCGCGGGGCAGGGTCTACAATGAGCAGTTCTTC,CATSRPRGRVYNEQFF
-,TRBJ2-7,16,TRBD2,TRBV7-6,TGTGCCAGCAGCCTGGGACTAGCGGGGGCGTTGTACGAGCAGTACTTC,CASSLGLAGALYEQYF
-,TRBJ2-3,20,TRBD2,TRBV5-1,TGCGCCAGCAGCTTACGGCGGGCAGGACTAGCGGGGGGGCTGACAGATACGCAGTATTTT,CASSLRRAGLAGGLTDTQYF
once,TRBJ1-2,16,TRBD1,TRBV18,TGTGCCAGCTCCCGGTCAAGGACAGGGACTAACTATGGCTACACCTTC,CASSRSRTGTNYGYTF
-,TRBJ1-1,16,TRBD1,TRBV5-1,TGCGCCAGCAGCGAACTTTCACAGGGGGTAAGCACTGAAGCTTTCTTT,CASSELSQGVSTEAFF
-,TRBJ2-7,14,TRBD2,TRBV5-6,TGTGCCAGCAGCTTGGGGCTAGCGGGAGGTGAGCAGTACTTC,CASSLGLAGGEQYF
-,TRBJ1-2,13,TRBD1,TRBV29-1,TGCAGCGTTGGGACGACAGGGGGCTATGGCTACACCTTC,CSVGTTGGYGYTF
-,TRBJ2-3,15,-,TRBV5-1,TGCGCCAGCAGCTCAACAGGGTACAGCACAGATACGCAGTATTTT,CASSSTGYSTDTQYF
-,TRBJ1-5,16,TRBD1,TRBV28,TGTGCCAGCAGGAACCCCGGGACAGGCCTCAATCAGCCCCAGCATTTT,CASRNPGTGLNQPQHF
-,TRBJ1-2,13,-,TRBV5-1,TGCGCCAGCAGCTTCTCTGGGGGCTATGGCTACACCTTC,CASSFSGGYGYTF
-,TRBJ2-2,14,-,TRBV30,TGTGCCTGGGTTATGGGCGGGGTGAACGGGGAGCTGTTTTTT,CAWVMGGVNGELFF
-,TRBJ2-3,16,TRBD2,TRBV11-2,TGTGCCAGCAGCTTAGATATAGCGGGGGGCACAGATACGCAGTATTTT,CASSLDIAGGTDTQYF
once,TRBJ2-5,13,TRBD2,TRBV5-1,TGCGCCAGCAGAACTAGCGGGGGAGAGACCCAGTACTTC,CASRTSGGETQYF
once,TRBJ2-3,16,TRBD2,TRBV5-1,TGCGCCAGCAAATACTCGGCGGGGGGAAACACAGATACGCAGTATTTT,CASKYSAGGNTDTQYF
-,TRBJ1-2,13,-,TRBV29-1,TGCAGCGTTGACTCCGCGTCGCGCTATGGCTACACCTTC,CSVDSASRYGYTF
-,TRBJ2-5,15,-,TRBV6-5,TGTGCCAGCACTCCGGGCCGAAGTAGAAAGGAGACCCAGTACTTC,CASTPGRSRKETQYF
-,TRBJ1-1,14,-,TRBV28,TGTGCCAGCAGTTCCCCGGGACGGCTGTTGGAAGCTTTCTTT,CASSSPGRLLEAFF
-,TRBJ1-3,17,-,TRBV28,TGTGCCAGCAGACCCCCGGCCAGCTCGTTCTCTGGAAACACCATATATTTT,CASRPPASSFSGNTIYF
once,TRBJ2-2,14,-,TRBV11-2,TGTGCCAGCAGCCCCTGGACACTGGCCGGGGAGCTGTTTTTT,CASSPWTLAGELFF
-,TRBJ2-5,12,-,TRBV7-9,TGTGCCAGCTCTGCCTTGAAGGAGACCCAGTACTTC,CASSALKETQYF
-,TRBJ2-2,14,-,TRBV7-2,TGTGCCAGCAGCTGGGGGTTTCACACCGGGGAGCTGTTTTTT,CASSWGFHTGELFF
once,TRBJ1-1,16,-,TRBV27,TGTGCCAGCAGTTTATCCGGGGCGGGGGGAAACACTGAAGCTTTCTTT,CASSLSGAGGNTEAFF
-,TRBJ2-1,16,TRBD2,TRBV15,TGTGCCACCAGCAGAACGGGGACTAGGATTGGTAATGAGCAGTTCTTC,CATSRTGTRIGNEQFF
-,TRBJ1-4,14,TRBD1,TRBV6-2/TRBV6-3,TGTGCCAGCAGTTACGGGACAGTCAATGAAAAACTGTTTTTT,CASSYGTVNEKLFF
once,TRBJ2-3,16,TRBD2,TRBV7-3,TGTGCCAGCAGCCAAGGACTAGCGGGAGTGACAGATACGCAGTATTTT,CASSQGLAGVTDTQYF
-,TRBJ1-1,11,-,TRBV20-1,TGCAGTGCCGTGCTCAGATGGGAGGCTTTCTTT,CSAVLRWEAFF
-,TRBJ2-7,16,TRBD2,TRBV7-9,TGTGCCAGCAGCTACGGACTAGCGGGAGGGCCCTACGAGCAGTACTTC,CASSYGLAGGPYEQYF
-,TRBJ1-1,14,-,TRBV5-1,TGCGCCAGCAGCTTGGCCACCTCCCCCGGGGAAGCTTTCTTT,CASSLATSPGEAFF
-,TRBJ2-5,14,-,TRBV9,TGTGCCAGCAGCCACCTGTCAGGGGGGGAGACCCAGTACTTC,CASSHLSGGETQYF
-,TRBJ1-5,15,-,TRBV15,TGTGCCACCAGCAGAGTCGGGGCGAGCAATCAGCCCCAGCATTTT,CATSRVGASNQPQHF
-,TRBJ2-7,15,-,TRBV15,TGTGCCACCAGCAGAGGGGGCGTCCTCTCCTACGAGCAGTACTTC,CATSRGGVLSYEQYF
-,TRBJ1-2,15,-,TRBV27,TGTGCCAGCAGTTTAACTGGGGTCATCTTCTATGGCTACACCTTC,CASSLTGVIFYGYTF
-,TRBJ2-1,16,TRBD2,TRBV28,TGTGCCAGCAGTTTAGGGGGACTAGCGGGTTACAATGAGCAGTTCTTC,CASSLGGLAGYNEQFF
once,TRBJ1-1,13,-,TRBV7-3,TGTGCCAGCAGCTTAGGTGGCACCACTGAAGCTTTCTTT,CASSLGGTTEAFF
-,TRBJ2-1,18,-,TRBV24-1,TGTGCCACCAGTGATTCTAACCCGAGGCTAGCCAGATACAATGAGCAGTTCTTC,CATSDSNPRLARYNEQFF
-,TRBJ2-2,16,-,TRBV5-1,TGCGCCAGCAGCTTGACAGCGGGACATAGCACCGGGGAGCTGTTTTTT,CASSLTAGHSTGELFF
-,TRBJ2-2,11,-,TRBV9,TGTGCCAGCAGCGTTCCCGGGGAGCTGTTTTTT,CASSVPGELFF
-,TRBJ1-1,16,TRBD1,TRBV5-4,TGTGCCAGCACTATGAGGCGACAGGGACCGAACACTGAAGCTTTCTTT,CASTMRRQGPNTEAFF
few,TRBJ2-2,15,-,TRBV7-9,TGTGCCAGCACCCCCCGAGGGATAGATACCGGGGAGCTGTTTTTT,CASTPRGIDTGELFF
-,TRBJ2-3,13,TRBD2,TRBV12-3/TRBV12-4,TGTGCCAGCAAACGGGGGGGCCTCGATACGCAGTATTTT,CASKRGGLDTQYF
-,TRBJ2-1,15,-,TRBV28,TGTGCCAGCATCGACGGGACAACTGCCTACAATGAGCAGTTCTTC,CASIDGTTAYNEQFF
once,TRBJ2-5,16,TRBD1,TRBV9,TGTGCCAGCAGCGCGACTCTGACAGGGGGGCAAGAGACCCAGTACTTC,CASSATLTGGQETQYF
-,TRBJ2-1,14,-,TRBV29-1,TGCAGCGTTGAAAGTTTACTAGTCGGCAATGAGCAGTTCTTC,CSVESLLVGNEQFF
-,TRBJ2-3,15,-,TRBV30,TGTGCCTGGAGTGGATCACTGGGGTGGGGAGATACGCAGTATTTT,CAWSGSLGWGDTQYF
-,TRBJ1-3,16,TRBD1,TRBV18,TGTGCCAGCTCACAACTCCGGGACAGAACTGGAAACACCATATATTTT,CASSQLRDRTGNTIYF
-,TRBJ1-2,16,-,TRBV6-1,TGTGCCAGCAGTGAAGCGCTTCGGGAGGGTTGGTATGGCTACACCTTC,CASSEALREGWYGYTF
-,TRBJ2-1,15,TRBD2,TRBV5-4,TGTGCCAGCAGAAGTCTAGCGGGGGGGAATAATGAGCAGTTCTTC,CASRSLAGGNNEQFF
-,TRBJ1-6,14,-,TRBV19,TGTGCCACTACAGAGAGCTCCTATAATTCACCCCTCCACTTT,CATTESSYNSPLHF
once,TRBJ2-3,17,TRBD2,TRBV9,TGTGCCAGCAGCTATCTAGCGGGGGCCGCCTCCACAGATACGCAGTATTTT,CASSYLAGAASTDTQYF
-,TRBJ1-1,13,-,TRBV7-2,TGTGCCAGCAGCCCCGGGAGGCGGACTGAAGCTTTCTTT,CASSPGRRTEAFF
-,TRBJ1-1,14,-,TRBV6-1,TGTGCCAGCAGTGAAGACAGGGTTGTCACTGAAGCTTTCTTT,CASSEDRVVTEAFF
-,TRBJ2-1,12,TRBD2,TRBV5-1,TGCGCCAGCAGCTTTGCTAGCGGGGAGCAGTTCTTC,CASSFASGEQFF
few,TRBJ2-7,14,-,TRBV10-2,TGCGCCAGCAGTCCCAGCACGGGGTTCTACGAGCAGTACTTC,CASSPSTGFYEQYF